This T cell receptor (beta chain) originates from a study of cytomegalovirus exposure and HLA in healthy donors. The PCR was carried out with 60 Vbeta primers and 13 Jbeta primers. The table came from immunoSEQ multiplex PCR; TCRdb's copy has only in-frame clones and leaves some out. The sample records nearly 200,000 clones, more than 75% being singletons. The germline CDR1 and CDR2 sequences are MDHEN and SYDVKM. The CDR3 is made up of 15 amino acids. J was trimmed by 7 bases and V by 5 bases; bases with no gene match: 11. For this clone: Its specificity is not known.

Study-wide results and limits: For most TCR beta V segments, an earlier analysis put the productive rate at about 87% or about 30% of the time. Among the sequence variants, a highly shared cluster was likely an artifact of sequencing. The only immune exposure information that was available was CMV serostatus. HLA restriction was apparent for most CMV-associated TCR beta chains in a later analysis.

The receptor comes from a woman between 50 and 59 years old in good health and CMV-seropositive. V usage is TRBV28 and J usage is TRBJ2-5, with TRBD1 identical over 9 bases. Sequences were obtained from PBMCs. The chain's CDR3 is CASSPPGQGIRTQYF. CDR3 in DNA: TGTGCCAGCAGTCCTCCGGGACAGGGTATTAGGACCCAGTACTTC.